This T cell receptor beta chain is drawn from a study of blood T cell repertoires in COVID-19. Study background: The samples span acute and convalescent COVID-19 from the United States, Italy and Spain. PBMCs, B-cell-depleted T cells, or T cells provided the cDNA or gDNA that made up the material.

In the source study's methods: The authors estimated nucleated cell counts from reference gene primer amplification. Repertoires were generated with immunoSEQ multiplex PCR, while TCRdb's copy carries only in-frame clones and drops some. Clonal size and the V and J genes are those of that table, whereas D and trimming came from the DNA. The profile shows roughly 160,000 clones, roughly 84% of them singletons. There are 19 residues in the CDR3. The sequence came from an elderly man with COVID-19, enrolled during active disease. This chain uses TRBV21-1 with TRBJ2-1; TRBD2, as called in the table, went unchecked against the DNA. TRBV21-1 constitutes a pseudogene. Sequencing was carried out using peripheral blood. CDR3 residues: CASSKGKPGLAGDPNEQFF. In DNA, the CDR3 is TGTGCCAGCAGCAAAGGTAAACCGGGACTAGCGGGGGACCCCAATGAGCAGTTCTTC.